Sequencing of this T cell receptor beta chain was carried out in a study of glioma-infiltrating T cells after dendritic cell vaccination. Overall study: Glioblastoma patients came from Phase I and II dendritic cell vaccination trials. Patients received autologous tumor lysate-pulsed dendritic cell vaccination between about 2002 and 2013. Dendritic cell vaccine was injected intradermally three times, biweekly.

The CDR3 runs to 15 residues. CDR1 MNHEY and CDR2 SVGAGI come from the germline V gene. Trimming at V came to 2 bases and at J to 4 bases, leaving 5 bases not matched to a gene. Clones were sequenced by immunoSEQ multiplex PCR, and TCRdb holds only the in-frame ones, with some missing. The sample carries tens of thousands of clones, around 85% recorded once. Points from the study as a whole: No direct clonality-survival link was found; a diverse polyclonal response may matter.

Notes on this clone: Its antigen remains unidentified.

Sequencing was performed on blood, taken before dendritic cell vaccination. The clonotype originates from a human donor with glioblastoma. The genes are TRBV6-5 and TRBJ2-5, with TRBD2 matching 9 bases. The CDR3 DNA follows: TGTGCCAGCAGTTACGGCGGGGGGGCCTCAGAGACCCAGTACTTC. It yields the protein CASSYGGGASETQYF.